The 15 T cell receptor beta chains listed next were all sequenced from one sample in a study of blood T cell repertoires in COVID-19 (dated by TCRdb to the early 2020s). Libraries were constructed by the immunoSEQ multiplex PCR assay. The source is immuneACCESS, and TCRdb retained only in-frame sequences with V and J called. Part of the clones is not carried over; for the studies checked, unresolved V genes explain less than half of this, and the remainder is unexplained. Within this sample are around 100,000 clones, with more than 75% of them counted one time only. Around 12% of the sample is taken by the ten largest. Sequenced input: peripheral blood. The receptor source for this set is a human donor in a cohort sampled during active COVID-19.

The chain's CDR3 is CARPGLQSNEQFF. The CDR3, as DNA: TGCGCCAGGCCGGGACTACAGTCTAATGAGCAGTTCTTC. The V call is TRBV4-1, the J call TRBJ2-1, with TRBD2 identical over 7 bases. With V trimmed by 9 bases and J by 7 bases, 9 bases remained unmatched. Germline lookup yields CDR1 MGHRA and CDR2 YSYEKL. The CDR3 runs to 13 residues.

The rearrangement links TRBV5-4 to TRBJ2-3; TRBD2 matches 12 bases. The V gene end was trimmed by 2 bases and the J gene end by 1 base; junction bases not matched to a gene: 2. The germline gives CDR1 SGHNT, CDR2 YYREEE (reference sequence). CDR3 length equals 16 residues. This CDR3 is CASSFRLAGGTDTQYF. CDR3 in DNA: TGTGCCAGCAGCTTCAGACTAGCGGGGGGCACAGATACGCAGTATTTT.

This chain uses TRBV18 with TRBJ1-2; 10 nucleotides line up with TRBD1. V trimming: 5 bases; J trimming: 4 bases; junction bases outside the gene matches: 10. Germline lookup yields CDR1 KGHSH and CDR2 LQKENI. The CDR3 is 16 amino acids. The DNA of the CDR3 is TGTGCCAGCTCAACAGAGACAGGGGGCGCTGGCTATGGCTACACCTTC. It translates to CASSTETGGAGYGYTF.

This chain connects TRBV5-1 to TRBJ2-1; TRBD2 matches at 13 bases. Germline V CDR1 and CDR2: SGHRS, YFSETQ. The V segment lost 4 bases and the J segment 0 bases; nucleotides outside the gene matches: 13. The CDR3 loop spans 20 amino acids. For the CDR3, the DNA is TGCGCCAGCAGCGGGCAACTAGCGGGGGGGAAACCTAGCTCCTACAATGAGCAGTTCTTC. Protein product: CASSGQLAGGKPSSYNEQFF.

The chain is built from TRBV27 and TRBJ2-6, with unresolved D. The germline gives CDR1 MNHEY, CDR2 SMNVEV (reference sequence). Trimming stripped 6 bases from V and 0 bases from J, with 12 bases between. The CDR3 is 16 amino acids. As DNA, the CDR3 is TGTGCCAGCAGCTTACCCGAGCCCTCTGGGGCCAACGTCCTGACTTTC. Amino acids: CASSLPEPSGANVLTF.

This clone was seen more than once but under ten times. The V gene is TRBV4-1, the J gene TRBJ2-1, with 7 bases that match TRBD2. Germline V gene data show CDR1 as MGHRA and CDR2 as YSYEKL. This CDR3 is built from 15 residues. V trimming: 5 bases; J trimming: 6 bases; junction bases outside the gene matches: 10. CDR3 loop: CASSVGGFSRNEQFF. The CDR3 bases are TGCGCCAGCAGCGTCGGGGGGTTCTCACGCAATGAGCAGTTCTTC.

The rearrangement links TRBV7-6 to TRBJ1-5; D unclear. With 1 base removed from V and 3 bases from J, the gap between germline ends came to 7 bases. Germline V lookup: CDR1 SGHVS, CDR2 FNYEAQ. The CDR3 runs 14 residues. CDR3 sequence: CASSLVGNNQPQHF. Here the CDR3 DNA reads TGTGCCAGCAGCTTAGTGGGCAACAATCAGCCCCAGCATTTT.

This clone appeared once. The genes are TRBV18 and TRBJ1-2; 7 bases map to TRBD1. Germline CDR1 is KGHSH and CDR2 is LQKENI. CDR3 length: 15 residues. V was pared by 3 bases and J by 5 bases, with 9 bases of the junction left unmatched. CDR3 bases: TGTGCCAGCTCACCTTCACAGGGGATTGTTTATGGCTACACCTTC. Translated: CASSPSQGIVYGYTF.

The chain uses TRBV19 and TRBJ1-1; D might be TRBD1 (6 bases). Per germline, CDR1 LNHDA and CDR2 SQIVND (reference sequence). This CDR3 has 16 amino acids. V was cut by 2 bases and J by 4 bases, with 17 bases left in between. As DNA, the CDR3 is TGTGCCAGTAGTATACGGGGGGGCCGCCTGGGCACTGAAGCTTTCTTT. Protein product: CASSIRGGRLGTEAFF.

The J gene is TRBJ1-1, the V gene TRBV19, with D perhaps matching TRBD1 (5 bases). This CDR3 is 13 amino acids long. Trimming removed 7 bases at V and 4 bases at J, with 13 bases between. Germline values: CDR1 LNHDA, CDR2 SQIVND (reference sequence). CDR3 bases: TGTGCCAGTAATGCAGGGCGGCGCACTGAAGCTTTCTTT. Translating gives CASNAGRRTEAFF.

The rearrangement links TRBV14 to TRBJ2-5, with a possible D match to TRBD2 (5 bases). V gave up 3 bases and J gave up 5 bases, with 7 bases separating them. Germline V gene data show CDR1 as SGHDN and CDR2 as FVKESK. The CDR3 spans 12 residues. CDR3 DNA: TGTGCCAGCAGCCAGAGCGGCGAGACCCAGTACTTC. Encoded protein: CASSQSGETQYF.

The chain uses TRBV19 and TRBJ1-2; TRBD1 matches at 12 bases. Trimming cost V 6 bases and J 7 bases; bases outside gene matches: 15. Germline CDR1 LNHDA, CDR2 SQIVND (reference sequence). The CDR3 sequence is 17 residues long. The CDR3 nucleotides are TGTGCCAGTAGGACTTACGGGACAGGGGGCGCTAAGGTTGGCTACACCTTC. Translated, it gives CASRTYGTGGAKVGYTF.

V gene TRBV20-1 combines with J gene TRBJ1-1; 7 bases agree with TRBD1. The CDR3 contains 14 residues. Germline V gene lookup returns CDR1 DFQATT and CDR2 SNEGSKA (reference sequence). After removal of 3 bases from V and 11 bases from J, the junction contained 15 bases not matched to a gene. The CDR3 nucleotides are TGCAGTGCTAGTCCCGAGGAGGGGGCGTTTTTGGCTTTCTTT. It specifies CSASPEEGAFLAFF.

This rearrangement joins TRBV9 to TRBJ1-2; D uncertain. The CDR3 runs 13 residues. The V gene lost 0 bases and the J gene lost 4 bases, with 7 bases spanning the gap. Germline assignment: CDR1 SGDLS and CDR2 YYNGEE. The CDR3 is CASSVGAVYGYTF. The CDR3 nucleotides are TGTGCCAGCAGCGTAGGGGCCGTCTATGGCTACACCTTC.

The CDR3 here is CASSYPPGQGLGYTF. The CDR3 region has the DNA TGTGCCAGCAGTTACCCCCCGGGACAGGGTTTGGGCTACACCTTC. The chain couples TRBV6-6 to TRBJ1-2; TRBD1 aligns across 9 bases. CDR3 length: 15 amino acids. Germline lookup yields CDR1 MNHNY and CDR2 SVGAGI (reference sequence). With V trimmed by 2 bases and J by 8 bases, 9 bases remained unmatched.